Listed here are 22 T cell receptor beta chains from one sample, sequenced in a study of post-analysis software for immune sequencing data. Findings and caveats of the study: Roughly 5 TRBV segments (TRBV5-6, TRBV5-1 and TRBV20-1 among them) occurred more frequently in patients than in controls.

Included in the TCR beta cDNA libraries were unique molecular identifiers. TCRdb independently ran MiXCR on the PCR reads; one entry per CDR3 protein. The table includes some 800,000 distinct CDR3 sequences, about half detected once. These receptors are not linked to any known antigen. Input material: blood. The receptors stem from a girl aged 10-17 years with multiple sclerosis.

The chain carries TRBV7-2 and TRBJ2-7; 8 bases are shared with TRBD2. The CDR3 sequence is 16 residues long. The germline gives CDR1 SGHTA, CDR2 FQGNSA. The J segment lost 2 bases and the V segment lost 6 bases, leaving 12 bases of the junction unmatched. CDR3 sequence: CASSPQGSGGTYEQYF. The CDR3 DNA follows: TGTGCCAGCAGTCCACAGGGCAGCGGGGGTACCTACGAGCAGTACTTC. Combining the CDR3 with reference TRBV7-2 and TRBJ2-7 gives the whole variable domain GAGVSQSPSNKVTEKGKDVELRCDPISGHTALYWYRQSLGQGLEFLIYFQGNSAPDKSGLPSDRFSAERTGGSVSTLTIQRTQQEDSAVYLCASSPQGSGGTYEQYFGPGTRLTVT.

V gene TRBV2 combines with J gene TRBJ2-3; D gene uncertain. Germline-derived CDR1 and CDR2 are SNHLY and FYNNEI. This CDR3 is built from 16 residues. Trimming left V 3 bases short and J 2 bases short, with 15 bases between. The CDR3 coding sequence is TGTGCCAGCAGTGACTCGGCCCGATCTTACACAGATACGCAGTATTTT. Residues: CASSDSARSYTDTQYF.

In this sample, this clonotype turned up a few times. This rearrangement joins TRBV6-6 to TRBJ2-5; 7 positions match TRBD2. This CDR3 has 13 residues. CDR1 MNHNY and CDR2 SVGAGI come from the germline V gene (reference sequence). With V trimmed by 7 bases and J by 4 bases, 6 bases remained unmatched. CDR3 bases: TGTGCCAGCATGGGCGGGAGAGGAGAGACCCAGTACTTC. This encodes CASMGGRGETQYF.

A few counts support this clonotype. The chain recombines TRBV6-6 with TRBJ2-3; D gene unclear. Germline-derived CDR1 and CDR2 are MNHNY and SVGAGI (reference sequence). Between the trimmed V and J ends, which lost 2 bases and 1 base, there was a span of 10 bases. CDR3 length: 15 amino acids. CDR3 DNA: TGTGCCAGCAGTTACCCCTATCCAGGCACAGATACGCAGTATTTT. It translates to CASSYPYPGTDTQYF.

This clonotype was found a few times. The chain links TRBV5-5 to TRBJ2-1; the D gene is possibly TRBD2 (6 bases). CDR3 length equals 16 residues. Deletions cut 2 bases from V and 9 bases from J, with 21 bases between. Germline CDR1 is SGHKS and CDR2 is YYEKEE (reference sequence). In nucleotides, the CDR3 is TGTGCCAGCAGCTTTATTCCTAGCGCCCCAGTGCGTGAGCAGTTCTTC. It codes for CASSFIPSAPVREQFF.

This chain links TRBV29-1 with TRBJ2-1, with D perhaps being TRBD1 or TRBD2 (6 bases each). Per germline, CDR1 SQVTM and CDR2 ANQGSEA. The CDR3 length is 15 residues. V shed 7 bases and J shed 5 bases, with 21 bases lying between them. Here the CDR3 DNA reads TGCAGCGCCGGGGGTAGGGGGAACTATAACAATGAGCAGTTCTTC. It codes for CSAGGRGNYNNEQFF.

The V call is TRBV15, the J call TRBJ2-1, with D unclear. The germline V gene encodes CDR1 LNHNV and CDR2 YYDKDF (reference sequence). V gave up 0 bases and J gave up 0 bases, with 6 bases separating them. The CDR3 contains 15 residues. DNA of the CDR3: TGTGCCACCAGCAGAGAGTTGGGCTCCTACAATGAGCAGTTCTTC. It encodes CATSRELGSYNEQFF.

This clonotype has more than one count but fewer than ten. CDR3 amino acids: CASSLSGDSYYGYTF. The CDR3 DNA reads TGTGCCAGCAGCTTATCCGGGGACAGTTACTATGGCTACACCTTC. V and J are TRBV13 and TRBJ1-2, with TRBD1 identical over 7 bases. Losses at the gene ends were 2 bases for V and 3 bases for J; bases not matched to a gene: 6. Germline loops: CDR1 PRHDT, CDR2 FYEKMQ (reference sequence). The CDR3 runs 15 residues.

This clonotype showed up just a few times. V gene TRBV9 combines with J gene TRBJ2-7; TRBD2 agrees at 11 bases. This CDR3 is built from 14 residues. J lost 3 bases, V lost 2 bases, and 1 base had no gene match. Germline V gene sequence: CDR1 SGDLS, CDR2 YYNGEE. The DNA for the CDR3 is TGTGCCAGCAGCGTGACTAGCGGGAACTACGAGCAGTACTTC. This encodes CASSVTSGNYEQYF.

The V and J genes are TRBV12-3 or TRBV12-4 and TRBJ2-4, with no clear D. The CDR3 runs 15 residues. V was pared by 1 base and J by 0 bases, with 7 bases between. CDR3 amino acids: CASSLVGSAKNIQYF. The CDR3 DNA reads TGTGCCAGCAGTTTAGTTGGTTCAGCCAAAAACATTCAGTACTTC.

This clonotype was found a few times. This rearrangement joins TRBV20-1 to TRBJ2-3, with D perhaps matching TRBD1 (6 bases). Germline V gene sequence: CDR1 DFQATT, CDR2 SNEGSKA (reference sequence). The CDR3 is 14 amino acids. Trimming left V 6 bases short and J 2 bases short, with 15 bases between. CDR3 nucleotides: TGCAGTGCCACACAGGGATGGTACACAGATACGCAGTATTTT. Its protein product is CSATQGWYTDTQYF.

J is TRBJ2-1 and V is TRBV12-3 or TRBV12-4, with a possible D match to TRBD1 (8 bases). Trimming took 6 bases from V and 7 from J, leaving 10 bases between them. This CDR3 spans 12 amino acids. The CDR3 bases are TGTGCCAGCAGACAGGGGGGGAATGAGCAGTTCTTC. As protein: CASRQGGNEQFF.

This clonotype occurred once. DNA for the CDR3: TGTGCCAGCAGTCCTAGGACTAGCGGGAGCCATGAGCAGTTCTTC. Translated: CASSPRTSGSHEQFF. This chain connects TRBV28 to TRBJ2-1; 13 bases line up with TRBD2. This CDR3 is 15 amino acids long. Germline values: CDR1 MDHEN, CDR2 SYDVKM. V lost 5 bases to trimming and J lost 8 bases; unmatched junction nucleotides: 6.

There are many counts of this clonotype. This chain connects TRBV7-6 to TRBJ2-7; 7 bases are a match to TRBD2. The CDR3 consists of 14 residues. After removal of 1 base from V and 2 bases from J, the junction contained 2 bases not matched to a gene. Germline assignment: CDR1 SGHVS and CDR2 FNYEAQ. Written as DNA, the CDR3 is TGTGCCAGCAGCTTAGGGGACTACCCCTACGAGCAGTACTTC. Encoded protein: CASSLGDYPYEQYF.

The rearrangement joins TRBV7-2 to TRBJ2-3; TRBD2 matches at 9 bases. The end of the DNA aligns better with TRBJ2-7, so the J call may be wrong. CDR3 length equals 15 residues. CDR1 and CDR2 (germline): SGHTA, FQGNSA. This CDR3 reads CASSSPGTSTDTQYF. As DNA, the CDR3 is TGTGCCAGCAGCTCCCCCGGGACTAGCACAGATACGCAGTACTTC.

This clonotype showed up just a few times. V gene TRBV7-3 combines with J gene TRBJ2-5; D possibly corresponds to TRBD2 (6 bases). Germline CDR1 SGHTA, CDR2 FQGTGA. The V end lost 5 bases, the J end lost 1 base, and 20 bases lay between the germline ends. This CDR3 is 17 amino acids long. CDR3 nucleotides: TGTGCCAGCAGCATCGTGCGCGGGACGAACGGCCAAGAGACCCAGTACTTC. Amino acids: CASSIVRGTNGQETQYF.

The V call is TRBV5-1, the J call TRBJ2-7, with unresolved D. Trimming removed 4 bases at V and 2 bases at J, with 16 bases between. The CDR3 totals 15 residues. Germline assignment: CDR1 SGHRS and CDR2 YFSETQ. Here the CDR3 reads CASSPRFYEAYEQYF. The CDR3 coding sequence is TGCGCCAGCAGCCCCCGGTTCTATGAGGCCTACGAGCAGTACTTC.

The CDR3 sequence is CAWTPDRLANYGYTF. The CDR3 region has the DNA TGTGCCTGGACCCCAGACAGGCTGGCTAACTATGGCTACACCTTC. V usage is TRBV30 and J usage is TRBJ1-2; D might be TRBD1 (6 bases). This CDR3 spans 15 amino acids. Germline values: CDR1 GTSNPN, CDR2 SVGIG (reference sequence). The V gene lost 4 bases and the J gene lost 0 bases, with 15 bases spanning the gap.

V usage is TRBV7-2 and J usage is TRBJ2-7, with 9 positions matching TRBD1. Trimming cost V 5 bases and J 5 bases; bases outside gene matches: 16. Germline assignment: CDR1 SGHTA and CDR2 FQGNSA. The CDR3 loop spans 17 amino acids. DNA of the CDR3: TGTGCCAGCAGCCAATCTCCCCGGGGGACAGGGCTACACGAGCAGTACTTC. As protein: CASSQSPRGTGLHEQYF.

The CDR3 reads CASSEVKGRGYGYTF. The CDR3 DNA reads as TGTGCCAGCAGTGAAGTAAAGGGAAGGGGCTATGGCTACACCTTC. V and J are TRBV2 and TRBJ1-2; D is possibly TRBD1 (5 bases). Per the germline V gene, CDR1 is SNHLY and CDR2 is FYNNEI. The CDR3 has 15 amino acids. The V end lost 1 base, the J end lost 4 bases, and 13 bases lay between the germline ends.

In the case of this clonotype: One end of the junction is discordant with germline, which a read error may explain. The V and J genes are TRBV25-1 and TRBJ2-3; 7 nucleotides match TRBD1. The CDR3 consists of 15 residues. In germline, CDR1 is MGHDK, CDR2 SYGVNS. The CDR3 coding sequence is TGTGCCAGCTCCCGACAGGGCCTTCACACAGGTACGCAGTATTTT. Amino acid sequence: CASSRQGLHTGTQYF. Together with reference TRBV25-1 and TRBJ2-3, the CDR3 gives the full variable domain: EADIYQTPRYLVIGTGKKITLECSQTMGHDKMYWYQQDPGMELHLIHYSYGVNSTEKGDLSSESTVSRIRTEHFPLTLESARPSHTSQYLCASSRQGLHTGTQYFGPGTRLTVL.

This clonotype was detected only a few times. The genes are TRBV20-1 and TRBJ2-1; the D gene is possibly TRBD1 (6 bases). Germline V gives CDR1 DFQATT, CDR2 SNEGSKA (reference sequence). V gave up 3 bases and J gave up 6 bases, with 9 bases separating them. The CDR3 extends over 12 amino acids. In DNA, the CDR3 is TGCAGTGCTAGTAGACAGGTCAATGAGCAGTTCTTC. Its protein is CSASRQVNEQFF.